The rows below give T cell receptor beta chains drawn from one sample of a study of blood T cell repertoires in COVID-19. The assay was immunoSEQ multiplex PCR, and TCRdb's table has in-frame clones only and misses some. This table has just over 90,000 clones, approximately 87% appearing once. The sequenced sample was peripheral blood. These receptor sequences come from a human donor with active COVID-19. The donor label of this sample is uncertain. CDR3s include the opening cysteine and the closing phenylalanine or tryptophan. Each record gives: clone size, J gene, V gene, D gene, CDR3 DNA, CDR3 protein. The D gene is left open where the match is weak. Only part of the rows carry a size: once, few, many, or a class if the clone is expanded.

NA	TRBJ1-2	TRBV27	NA	TGTGCCAGCAGTTTGTCTTCCCTACGGGAGAACTATGGCTACACCTTC	CASSLSSLRENYGYTF
NA	TRBJ2-1	TRBV6-5	TRBD2	TGTGCCAGCAGTTACGGGCGGGGGGGTCACAATGAGCAGTTCTTC	CASSYGRGGHNEQFF
NA	TRBJ2-7	TRBV9	NA	TGTGCCAGCAGCGTAGACGGGGGGCAATTTGTCAACGAGCAGTACTTC	CASSVDGGQFVNEQYF
NA	TRBJ1-2	TRBV6-5	NA	TGTGCCAGCAGTTACTCGCGGGGGTATGGCTACACCTTC	CASSYSRGYGYTF
few	TRBJ1-2	TRBV7-2	TRBD1	TGTGCCAGCAGCCCCAGGACAGGGGGGAACTATGGCTACACCTTC	CASSPRTGGNYGYTF
NA	TRBJ2-7	TRBV5-6	NA	TGTGCCAGCAGCTTGGCCCAGGGCTACGAGCAGTACTTC	CASSLAQGYEQYF
NA	TRBJ2-1	TRBV7-7	TRBD1	TGTGCCAGCAGCCGCACCCGGACAGGGGACCACAATGAGCAGTTCTTC	CASSRTRTGDHNEQFF
NA	TRBJ1-2	TRBV27	TRBD1	TGTGCCAGCAGCCGAACAGGGGGCTACTATGGCTACACCTTC	CASSRTGGYYGYTF
NA	TRBJ1-6	TRBV12-5	TRBD1	TGTGCTAGTGGTTTGCTTCCGACAGGGGGGAATGATTCACCCCTCCACTTT	CASGLLPTGGNDSPLHF
NA	TRBJ1-2	TRBV4-2	TRBD1	TGTGCCAGCAGCCAAGTGATCAGGGGGTGGGATGGCTACACCTTC	CASSQVIRGWDGYTF
NA	TRBJ1-5	TRBV6-6	NA	TGTGCCAGCAGTTCCCCACAGGGTCCCCAGCATTTT	CASSSPQGPQHF
once	TRBJ2-7	TRBV6-5	NA	TGTGCCAGCAGTCCAGTGACAGTTACGACTGGCGAGCAGTACTTC	CASSPVTVTTGEQYF
NA	TRBJ1-5	TRBV10-3	NA	TGTGCCATCAGTGAGTCGGGGCAGGGGAATCAGCCCCAGCATTTT	CAISESGQGNQPQHF
NA	TRBJ2-7	TRBV12-3/TRBV12-4	NA	TGTGCCAGCAGCCAGGGGAACTACGAGCAGTACTTC	CASSQGNYEQYF
NA	TRBJ2-1	TRBV9	NA	TGTGCCAGCAGCGCGTCAAATGAGAATGAGCAGTTCTTC	CASSASNENEQFF
NA	TRBJ2-5	TRBV20-1	NA	TGCAGTGCTAGTGGAGGGGAGGTAGGGCTGGGGGAGACCCAGTACTTC	CSASGGEVGLGETQYF
NA	TRBJ2-3	TRBV14	TRBD2	TGTGCCAGCAGTACCCTAGCGGGGCTCCCCACAGATACGCAGTATTTT	CASSTLAGLPTDTQYF
NA	TRBJ2-1	TRBV9	TRBD1	TGTGCCAGCAGCTTAAGACAGGGATCTCTTGTGGATGAGCAGTTCTTC	CASSLRQGSLVDEQFF
NA	TRBJ1-1	TRBV29-1	NA	TGCAGCGTCCGTACGGGGGGCAACACTGAAGCTTTCTTT	CSVRTGGNTEAFF
NA	TRBJ1-3	TRBV6-6	NA	TGTGCCAGCAGTTTGTCGACAGGCTCTGGAAACACCATATATTTT	CASSLSTGSGNTIYF
NA	TRBJ1-5	TRBV2	NA	TGTGCCAGCAGTGAGCAGGGGATTCGGAATCAGCCCCAGCATTTT	CASSEQGIRNQPQHF
once	TRBJ2-5	TRBV7-8	NA	TGTGCCAGCAGCTTTGACAGGCAAGAGACCCAGTACTTC	CASSFDRQETQYF
NA	TRBJ1-2	TRBV7-2	TRBD1	TGTGCCAGCAGCCAACCCGGGACAGGGGACCATGGCTACACCTTC	CASSQPGTGDHGYTF
NA	TRBJ2-1	TRBV7-9	TRBD2	TGTGCCAGCAGCCCATGGGGCGGGGGTAGCGGTAATGAGCAGTTCTTC	CASSPWGGGSGNEQFF
NA	TRBJ1-3	TRBV27	NA	TGTGCCAGCAGTTTATCCGGGTACGGAAACACCATATATTTT	CASSLSGYGNTIYF
many	TRBJ2-7	TRBV5-5	TRBD1	TGTGCCAGCAGCTTGCCCCGCCCCCGACAGGGCTCCTACGAGCAGTACTTC	CASSLPRPRQGSYEQYF
NA	TRBJ2-3	TRBV7-9	TRBD1	TGTGCCAGCAGCTTTGGGGACAGGGGGAGGGCAGATACGCAGTATTTT	CASSFGDRGRADTQYF
NA	TRBJ2-7	TRBV11-2	NA	TGTGCCAGCAGCTCTAACAGGTACGAGCAGTACTTC	CASSSNRYEQYF
few	TRBJ2-1	TRBV29-1	NA	TGCAGCGTTGAGCCCCCAATCGGCAATGAGCAGTTCTTC	CSVEPPIGNEQFF
NA	TRBJ1-5	TRBV19	NA	TGTGCCAGTAGGGCCGGCAATCAGCCCCAGCATTTT	CASRAGNQPQHF
NA	TRBJ1-2	TRBV15	TRBD1	TGTGCCACCAGCAGAGTGGGACAGGGGAGACCCTATGGCTACACCTTC	CATSRVGQGRPYGYTF
NA	TRBJ1-2	TRBV11-2	TRBD1	TGTGCCAGCAGTTTATACCCAGAAGGACAGGGGAACTATGGCTACACCTTC	CASSLYPEGQGNYGYTF
few	TRBJ2-4	TRBV2	TRBD1	TGTGCCAGCCGACAGGGGGGAAACATTCAGTACTTC	CASRQGGNIQYF
NA	TRBJ2-3	TRBV11-2	TRBD2	TGTGCCAGCAGCCAGAACGGGGGGGCCACAGATACGCAGTATTTT	CASSQNGGATDTQYF
NA	TRBJ2-2	TRBV27	TRBD2	TGTGCCAGCAGTAAAAGCGGGGGGCCATCGGTCGGGGAGCTGTTTTTT	CASSKSGGPSVGELFF
few	TRBJ1-2	TRBV21-1	NA	TGCCAGGAGGAGGGAAGGTATGGCTACACCTTC	CQEEGRYGYTF
once	TRBJ2-5	TRBV4-1	TRBD1	TGCGCCAGCAGCCAAGGGACAGGGAAGGGGACCCAGTACTTC	CASSQGTGKGTQYF
NA	TRBJ2-3	TRBV11-2	TRBD2	TGTGCCAGCAGCTTAGCAGTTAGCGGGGGGTCCCAGAATACGCAGTATTTT	CASSLAVSGGSQNTQYF